One sample yielded the 21 T cell receptor beta chains listed below, sequenced in a study of T-cell reconstitution after alpha-beta-depleted transplantation in children. Preparation of the TCRbeta library was carried out with unique molecular identifiers. One entry per CDR3 protein results from TCRdb running MiXCR on the PCR reads. The profile shows 240,000 or so distinct CDR3 sequences, 6.5% to 10% of them singletons. The specimen comprised PBMCs, mostly from graft donor cells, sampled 180 days after TCRalphabeta/CD19-depleted stem cell transplant. These receptors all stem from a male patient younger than 18 who had a stem cell transplant for acute lymphoblastic leukemia, so the T cells may come from the graft donor.

This clonotype was counted at least ten times. This sequence joins TRBV10-3 and TRBJ2-3; the match to TRBD2 covers 12 bases. This CDR3 spans 14 amino acids. The trim removed 10 bases at V and 5 bases at J, leaving 7 bases unmatched. CDR1 and CDR2 (germline): ENHRY, SYGVKD. As DNA, the CDR3 is TGTGCCACCCAACCGACTAGCGGGGGAGATACGCAGTATTTT. Translated, it gives CATQPTSGGDTQYF.

J is TRBJ1-2 and V is TRBV3-1; weak D call: TRBD1 (5 bases). Trimming shortened V by 2 bases and J by 4 bases, and 5 bases separated the two germline ends. Germline V gene data show CDR1 as LGHDT and CDR2 as YNNKEL (reference sequence). There are 12 residues in the CDR3. CDR3 amino acids: CASSQTGYGYTF. CDR3 DNA sequence: TGTGCCAGCAGCCAAACAGGCTATGGCTACACCTTC.

This clonotype was picked up many times. This chain links TRBV19 with TRBJ2-7, with TRBD1 as a possible D gene (5 bases). CDR1 is LNHDA, CDR2 SQIVND, per germline (reference sequence). This CDR3 has 13 residues. V was trimmed by 5 bases and J by 1 base, leaving 9 bases between them. In nucleotides, the CDR3 is TGTGCCAGTAGTGCCTCAGGGTCCTACGAGCAGTACTTC. Protein: CASSASGSYEQYF.

This clonotype was detected a few times. This chain joins TRBV28 and TRBJ2-7; D is undetermined. This CDR3 has 12 residues. Deletions cut 4 bases from V and 10 bases from J, with 14 bases between. Germline lookup yields CDR1 MDHEN and CDR2 SYDVKM. CDR3 in amino acids: CASSSPDEVQYF. As DNA, the CDR3 is TGTGCCAGCAGTTCCCCGGATGAAGTCCAGTACTTC. Full variable domain (rest looked up from reference TRBV28 and TRBJ2-7): DVKVTQSSRYLVKRTGEKVFLECVQDMDHENMFWYRQDPGLGLRLIYFSYDVKMKEKGDIPEGYSVSREKKERFSLILESASTNQTSMYLCASSSPDEVQYFGPGTRLTVT.

This clonotype was detected a few times. J is TRBJ1-6 and V is TRBV12-3 or TRBV12-4; TRBD1 agrees at 7 bases. Trimming cost V 6 bases and J 15 bases; bases outside gene matches: 11. The CDR3 is made up of 13 amino acids. The CDR3 loop reads CASSPGQRQGLHF. The CDR3, as DNA: TGTGCCAGCAGCCCGGGACAGAGGCAAGGCCTCCACTTT.

This clonotype was found a few times. This chain links TRBV19 with TRBJ2-1, with D maybe TRBD2 (5 bases). CDR3 length: 19 residues. Trimming removed 0 bases at V and 1 base at J, with 19 bases between. Germline V gene lookup returns CDR1 LNHDA and CDR2 SQIVND (reference sequence). CDR3 loop: CASSIEPPNSAASYNEQFF. In DNA, the CDR3 is TGTGCCAGTAGTATAGAGCCCCCGAATAGCGCGGCATCCTACAATGAGCAGTTCTTC.

This clonotype occurred a few times. One junction end disagrees with the germline gene, perhaps due to a read error. The chain links TRBV7-7 to TRBJ2-3; 7 nucleotides line up with TRBD2. The CDR3 totals 16 residues. Germline V lookup: CDR1 SSHAT, CDR2 FNYEAQ (reference sequence). The CDR3 DNA is TGTGCTAGCAGCCCAGGGCGGAGCGGGGTCACAGATACGCAGTATTTT. Translated: CASSPGRSGVTDTQYF.

The chain links TRBV7-9 to TRBJ1-2; 8 bases match TRBD1. This CDR3 is built from 12 residues. The germline gives CDR1 SEHNR, CDR2 FQNEAQ (reference sequence). Trimming removed 5 bases from V and 9 bases from J; junction bases left unmatched: 5. Written as DNA, the CDR3 is TGTGCCAGCAGCGGACAGGGTTGGAGCTACACCTTC. It codes for CASSGQGWSYTF.

This clonotype was seen many times. V is TRBV28 and J is TRBJ1-5; no firm D call. The CDR3 has 12 residues. V gave up 4 bases and J gave up 7 bases, with 8 bases separating them. CDR1 is MDHEN and CDR2 is SYDVKM in the germline V gene. CDR3 bases: TGTGCCAGCAGTTCGAATCCACAGCCCCAGCATTTT. It specifies CASSSNPQPQHF.

This clonotype was seen ten or more times. The rearrangement links TRBV7-3 to TRBJ2-2; possibly TRBD2 for D (5 bases). Trimming took off 5 bases at V and 4 bases at J, with 17 bases between the two ends. This CDR3 contains 16 residues. CDR1 is SGHTA and CDR2 is FQGTGA in the germline V gene. CDR3 DNA: TGTGCCAGCAGCCGAAGATCCGGACTGAGCACCGGGGAGCTGTTTTTT. Its protein is CASSRRSGLSTGELFF.

This clonotype was counted many times. The chain uses TRBV6-2 or TRBV6-3 and TRBJ1-2; D unclear. Trimming pared 7 bases from V and 0 bases from J, leaving 18 bases between. Germline loops: CDR1 MNHEY, CDR2 SVGEGT. The CDR3 has 16 amino acids. DNA for the CDR3: TGTGCCAGCACTCAAAGGGTCCAGGCATCTAACTATGGCTACACCTTC. Amino acids: CASTQRVQASNYGYTF.

Comment on this clonotype: A junction end diverges from the germline sequence, so it may reflect a read error. J is TRBJ2-5 and V is TRBV3-1, with TRBD2 as a possible D gene (6 bases). Germline CDR1 LGHDT, CDR2 YNNKEL (reference sequence). This CDR3 comprises 16 residues. DNA of the CDR3: TGTGCCTGCAGCCAAGGAGCGGGCCTGTACCAAGAGACCCAGTACTTC. It specifies CACSQGAGLYQETQYF.

This clonotype occurred many times. As DNA, the CDR3 is TGTGCCAGCAGCTTGGGTCGGCAGGGAGGAAATGAAAAACTGTTTTTT. Its protein is CASSLGRQGGNEKLFF. The chain uses TRBV11-2 and TRBJ1-4; D is possibly TRBD1 (5 bases). CDR1 is SGHAT, CDR2 FQNNGV, per germline. CDR3 length: 16 amino acids. V was pared by 3 bases and J by 5 bases, with 16 bases between. The full variable domain, its missing parts supplied by reference TRBV11-2 and TRBJ1-4, is EAGVAQSPRYKIIEKRQSVAFWCNPISGHATLYWYQQILGQGPKLLIQFQNNGVVDDSQLPKDRFSAERLKGVDSTLKIQPAKLEDSAVYLCASSLGRQGGNEKLFFGSGTQLSVL.

This clonotype has a count of ten or more. V is TRBV5-6 and J is TRBJ2-7; D gene uncertain. The CDR3 is 14 amino acids. V lost 1 base, J lost 0 bases, and 8 bases lay in between. Germline-derived CDR1 and CDR2 are SGHDT and YYEEEE. For the CDR3, the DNA is TGTGCCAGCAGCTTGCCAGCTTCCTCCTACGAGCAGTACTTC. It specifies CASSLPASSYEQYF.

This clonotype was seen repeatedly, ten times or more. This rearrangement joins TRBV4-3 to TRBJ2-6; either TRBD1 or TRBD2 may fit D (5 bases each). Per the germline V gene, CDR1 is LGHNA and CDR2 is YSLEER. V was clipped by 1 base and J by 3 bases, with 19 bases between them. The CDR3 runs to 19 residues. CDR3 region: CASSQVTGRNMVGANVLTF. The DNA for the CDR3 is TGCGCCAGCAGCCAAGTCACGGGGCGCAATATGGTTGGGGCCAACGTCCTGACTTTC.

This clonotype came up a few times. This sequence joins TRBV10-2 and TRBJ2-3; the match to TRBD2 covers 7 bases. The CDR3 loop spans 15 amino acids. Germline CDR1 and CDR2: WSHSY and SAAADI. V trimming: 3 bases; J trimming: 2 bases; junction bases outside the gene matches: 5. The CDR3 DNA reads TGCGCCAGCAGTGATTTGCGGGGGACCACAGATACGCAGTATTTT. This translates into CASSDLRGTTDTQYF.

This clonotype was detected ten times or more. The J gene is TRBJ2-5, the V gene TRBV11-2, with a tentative D call TRBD2 (5 bases). The ends were cut back, 2 bases at V and 2 bases at J, with 9 bases in the middle. CDR1 is SGHAT, CDR2 FQNNGV, per germline. The CDR3 length is 14 residues. In nucleotides, the CDR3 is TGTGCCAGCAGCTTAAGAGGGATACAAGAGACCCAGTACTTC. Amino acid sequence: CASSLRGIQETQYF.

This clonotype appeared many times. The V call is TRBV12-3 or TRBV12-4, the J call TRBJ2-1; perhaps D is TRBD1 or TRBD2 (5 bases each). V was pared by 7 bases and J by 1 base, with 14 bases between. The CDR3 consists of 15 residues. DNA for the CDR3: TGTGCCAGCACCGGGGCCCATGGTTCCTACAATGAGCAGTTCTTC. Its protein is CASTGAHGSYNEQFF.

This clonotype was picked up many times. This chain uses TRBV5-1 with TRBJ2-7; the D is unclear. This CDR3 is 14 amino acids long. Germline V CDR1 and CDR2: SGHRS, YFSETQ. The V gene lost 0 bases and the J gene lost 4 bases, with 11 bases spanning the gap. The CDR3 reads CASSLVESKYEQYF. For the CDR3, the DNA is TGCGCCAGCAGCTTGGTGGAGTCGAAGTACGAGCAGTACTTC.

This clonotype was seen many times. V is TRBV7-9 and J is TRBJ2-5, with 7 bases aligning to TRBD1. V was clipped by 5 bases and J by 4 bases; unmatched bases: 10. This CDR3 is 15 amino acids long. Per germline, CDR1 SEHNR and CDR2 FQNEAQ (reference sequence). The CDR3 DNA is TGTGCCAGCAGCACCTACCAAAACAGGGGAGAGACCCAGTACTTC. Protein sequence: CASSTYQNRGETQYF.

The table lists this clonotype with many counts. This chain links TRBV28 with TRBJ2-4; 7 bases agree with TRBD1. This CDR3 has 14 amino acids. With V trimmed by 11 bases and J by 2 bases, 9 bases remained unmatched. CDR1 MDHEN and CDR2 SYDVKM come from the germline V gene. CDR3 DNA sequence: TGTGCCCTCTCCGCGACAGGGCCCAAAAACATTCAGTACTTC. Protein product: CALSATGPKNIQYF. The entire variable domain, with the rest obtained from reference TRBV28 and TRBJ2-4, is as follows: DVKVTQSSRYLVKRTGEKVFLECVQDMDHENMFWYRQDPGLGLRLIYFSYDVKMKEKGDIPEGYSVSREKKERFSLILESASTNQTSMYLCALSATGPKNIQYFGAGTRLSVL.